The 17 T cell receptor beta chains presented below share a single source sample, sequenced in a study of T cells expressing NK-cell markers. TCRdb reprocessed the 5' RACE reads; each CDR3 protein has one entry and no DNA is given. The table for this sample gives approximately 460,000 distinct CDR3 sequences. Sequencing was done on a sample of blood T cells: a sorted CD56 or NKG2C T cell subset, CD4+ or CD8+ T cells, or bulk PBMC T cells (not recorded which). These TCRs come from a woman between 18 and 70 years old in good health.

This chain joins TRBV29-1 and TRBJ2-5. This CDR3 is 11 amino acids long. In germline, CDR1 is SQVTM, CDR2 ANQGSEA. This chain's CDR3 is CSVEVGETQYF.

V gene TRBV7-3 combines with J gene TRBJ2-1; TCRdb returns TRBD1, unconfirmable since there is no DNA. The CDR3 is made up of 14 amino acids. Germline V gene lookup returns CDR1 SGHTA and CDR2 FQGTGA. CDR3 protein: CASRSGTGNNEQFF.

V usage is TRBV30 and J usage is TRBJ2-7. From germline, CDR1 is GTSNPN and CDR2 SVGIG (reference sequence). The CDR3 totals 11 residues. CDR3 sequence: CAWNSPYEQYF.

The gene calls are TRBV6-1 and TRBJ1-5; TCRdb's D call, TRBD1, is unchecked because there is no DNA. The germline V gene encodes CDR1 MNHNS and CDR2 SASEGT. The CDR3 is 15 residues long. This CDR3 is CASKDRQGGNQPQHF.

The genes are TRBV4-3 and TRBJ2-5; TCRdb designates TRBD1, a call that cannot be tested without DNA. Looked up from germline, CDR1 is LGHNA and CDR2 is YSLEER. The CDR3 extends over 16 amino acids. The CDR3 protein is CASSQDGLTPGETQYF.

The chain links TRBV7-2 to TRBJ2-3; TCRdb reports TRBD2, a call that lacks DNA to check it against. The CDR3 sequence is 17 residues long. Germline V gene sequence: CDR1 SGHTA, CDR2 FQGNSA. The chain's CDR3 is CASSPWTSGEGTDTQYF.

The chain is built from TRBV2 and TRBJ1-2; the TRBD1 assignment by TCRdb is unverifiable without DNA. This CDR3 is 13 amino acids long. Germline CDR1 is SNHLY and CDR2 is FYNNEI. CDR3 amino acids: CAATGQGIYGYTF.

The chain is built from TRBV6-1 and TRBJ2-3; TCRdb proposes TRBD2, but this gene call is untestable without DNA. The germline CDR1 and CDR2 sequences are MNHNS and SASEGT. CDR3 length: 18 amino acids. The CDR3: CASSTGTSGRVPVGTQYF.

The chain joins TRBV5-1 to TRBJ2-1; TCRdb outputs TRBD2, but without DNA this stays unchecked. Germline lookup yields CDR1 SGHRS and CDR2 YFSETQ. The CDR3 is made up of 12 amino acids. CDR3 region: CASKGRSNEQFF.

The chain recombines TRBV29-1 with TRBJ2-3; TCRdb selects TRBD1, and the lack of DNA leaves this call unchecked. The V gene's germline CDR1 is SQVTM and CDR2 ANQGSEA. CDR3 length: 15 residues. The CDR3 loop is CSVRGTTYSFDTQYF.

The rearrangement links TRBV13 to TRBJ1-2; checking the TCRdb D call of TRBD1 is not possible without DNA. The CDR3 length is 16 residues. Germline V gene sequence: CDR1 PRHDT, CDR2 FYEKMQ (reference sequence). CDR3 sequence reads: CASSLGDMGGNYGYTF.

J is TRBJ2-3 and V is TRBV7-3; TCRdb's D call of TRBD2 is untestable without DNA. Germline V lookup: CDR1 SGHTA, CDR2 FQGTGA. This CDR3 region has 17 residues. This chain's CDR3 is CASSLSASGALTDTQYF. The whole variable domain, filled in from reference TRBV7-3 and TRBJ2-3, reads GAGVSQTPSNKVTEKGKYVELRCDPISGHTALYWYRQSLGQGPEFLIYFQGTGAADDSGLPNDRFFAVRPEGSVSTLKIQRTERGDSAVYLCASSLSASGALTDTQYFGPGTRLTVL.

V usage is TRBV5-1 and J usage is TRBJ2-1; with no DNA, the TCRdb D assignment of TRBD1 cannot be verified. Germline CDR1 is SGHRS and CDR2 is YFSETQ. There are 17 residues in the CDR3. The CDR3 here is CASSIGGGPSSYNEQFF.

CDR3 sequence: CASSLPGSENSPLHF. The chain employs TRBV7-2 and TRBJ1-6; the D gene TCRdb calls, TRBD1, cannot be checked with no DNA. The CDR3 runs 15 residues. The germline gives CDR1 SGHTA, CDR2 FQGNSA. The full variable domain, with the rest looked up from reference TRBV7-2 and TRBJ1-6, is GAGVSQSPSNKVTEKGKDVELRCDPISGHTALYWYRQSLGQGLEFLIYFQGNSAPDKSGLPSDRFSAERTGGSVSTLTIQRTQQEDSAVYLCASSLPGSENSPLHFGNGTRLTVT.

The chain combines TRBV29-1 with TRBJ2-3. Germline CDR1 and CDR2: SQVTM and ANQGSEA. The CDR3 loop spans 12 amino acids. The CDR3 protein is CSAYENTDTQYF.

The rearrangement links TRBV2 to TRBJ1-1; TCRdb picks TRBD1, but there is no DNA to check that call. This CDR3 contains 19 residues. From germline, CDR1 is SNHLY and CDR2 FYNNEI. The CDR3 loop is CASSEGLGGTEYMNTEAFF.

The chain uses TRBV7-6 and TRBJ2-1; lacking DNA, the TRBD1 call made by TCRdb goes unchecked. Germline values: CDR1 SGHVS, CDR2 FNYEAQ. The CDR3 length is 15 residues. The CDR3 sequence: CASSKGGLSYNEQFF.